This T cell receptor beta chain came from a study of shared clonotypes between healthy human individuals. Trimming took 2 bases from V and 5 from J, leaving 13 bases between them. The CDR3 totals 14 residues. In germline, CDR1 is GTSNPN, CDR2 SVGIG (reference sequence). Nashville, Tennessee was home to all donors, each a Caucasian adult. Method: immunoSEQ multiplex PCR; TCRdb's copy keeps in-frame clones and lacks some. Of around 1,000,000 clones in the sample, around three quarters were seen once. This clone was observed a few times. The chain is built from TRBV30 and TRBJ1-5; D ambiguous. The TCR was taken from a man between 18 and 35 years old in good health. Some clones in this sample may be carry-over from other donors' samples. The sequenced sample was memory CD4+ T cells from PBMCs. Noted subset: CD45RA-negative fraction. The chain's CDR3 is CAWSKSRTDQPQHF. The CDR3 bases are TGTGCCTGGAGTAAGTCGAGAACGGATCAGCCCCAGCATTTT.